The next 25 T cell receptor beta chains were all read from a single sample in a study of CD8 T cells in Susac syndrome. About 0.45 to 1 ug RNA was reverse transcribed with random hexamers. TCRdb called the immunoSEQ multiplex PCR reads again in MiXCR, with one record for every CDR3 protein. The sample lists 200,000 to 300,000 distinct CDR3 sequences; 85% to 95% were seen once. Sequenced: CD4+ T cells from PBMCs. The receptors were sampled from a human donor with multiple sclerosis.

The rearrangement uses TRBV20-1 and TRBJ1-1; 8 bases map to TRBD1. This CDR3 region has 13 residues. The germline gives CDR1 DFQATT, CDR2 SNEGSKA (reference sequence). V dropped 3 bases and J dropped 4; count of bases not matched to a gene: 4. This CDR3 is CSARDRVFTEAFF. CDR3 DNA sequence: TGCAGTGCTAGGGACAGGGTTTTCACTGAAGCTTTCTTT.

This clonotype was seen just once. This rearrangement joins TRBV7-2 to TRBJ1-3; D perhaps matches TRBD1 (6 bases). The CDR3 has 15 amino acids. Germline assignment: CDR1 SGHTA and CDR2 FQGNSA. V was pared by 1 base and J by 9 bases, with 16 bases between. CDR3 amino acids: CASSLGPSGEVTIYF. In DNA, the CDR3 is TGTGCCAGCAGCTTAGGACCCTCAGGGGAGGTCACCATATATTTT.

This clonotype was detected only a few times. This chain links TRBV6-1 with TRBJ2-5; tentatively, D is TRBD2 (5 bases). In germline, CDR1 is MNHNS, CDR2 SASEGT. The CDR3 is made up of 14 amino acids. V gave up 6 bases and J gave up 1 base, with 12 bases separating them. The chain's CDR3 is CASSPPGTQETQYF. The CDR3, as DNA: TGTGCCAGCAGCCCTCCGGGAACCCAAGAGACCCAGTACTTC.

V gene TRBV10-3 combines with J gene TRBJ1-1; 7 nucleotides agree with TRBD1. Losses at the gene ends were 6 bases for V and 1 base for J; bases not matched to a gene: 5. CDR1 is ENHRY, CDR2 SYGVKD, per germline. This CDR3 has 14 amino acids. CDR3 nucleotides: TGTGCCATCAGCACAGGGGCCGGGAACACTGAAGCTTTCTTT. Translated, it gives CAISTGAGNTEAFF.

This rearrangement joins TRBV19 to TRBJ2-5; possibly TRBD1 for D (7 bases). This CDR3 spans 16 amino acids. V lost 7 bases to trimming and J lost 2 bases, with 20 bases between them. Germline lookup yields CDR1 LNHDA and CDR2 SQIVND (reference sequence). The CDR3 protein is CASTHSRGTAQETQYF. In DNA form, the CDR3 reads TGTGCCAGTACCCACTCCCGGGGGACAGCACAAGAGACCCAGTACTTC.

The chain employs TRBV20-1 and TRBJ2-5; TRBD2 matches at 15 bases. The germline CDR1 and CDR2 sequences are DFQATT and SNEGSKA (reference sequence). V trimming: 5 bases; J trimming: 5 bases; junction bases outside the gene matches: 18. CDR3 length equals 19 residues. CDR3 sequence (DNA): TGCAGTGCTCATTACCTAATTAGGACTAGCGGGAGGGCCGGGGAGACCCAGTACTTC. Its protein is CSAHYLIRTSGRAGETQYF.

The rearrangement links TRBV29-1 to TRBJ1-1, with TRBD1 as a possible D gene (5 bases). The CDR3 is 13 amino acids. The V end lost 3 bases, the J end lost 5 bases, and 13 bases lay between the germline ends. CDR1 and CDR2 from the germline V gene are SQVTM and ANQGSEA. The CDR3 sequence is CSVDDSIRTEAFF. The CDR3 DNA reads as TGCAGCGTTGATGACAGTATCCGGACTGAAGCTTTCTTT.

In its sample, this clonotype was seen once. The chain is built from TRBV7-8 and TRBJ2-4, with TRBD2 matching over 12 bases. Germline values: CDR1 SGHVS, CDR2 FQNEAQ. J lost 5 bases, V lost 5 bases, and 7 bases had no gene match. The CDR3 contains 16 residues. Here the CDR3 DNA reads TGTGCCAGCAGCCATTCACGACTAGCGGGAGAAAACATTCAGTACTTC. The encoded protein is CASSHSRLAGENIQYF.

The gene calls are TRBV3-1 and TRBJ2-3, with TRBD2 identical over 8 bases. Trimming removed 1 base from V and 9 bases from J; junction bases left unmatched: 3. CDR1 is LGHDT and CDR2 is YNNKEL in the germline V gene (reference sequence). The CDR3 length is 13 residues. The CDR3 loop reads CASSQGSGATQYF. The CDR3 region has the DNA TGTGCCAGCAGCCAAGGTAGCGGGGCGACGCAGTATTTT.

V and J are TRBV28 and TRBJ2-7; possibly TRBD1 for D (6 bases). The ends were cut back, 4 bases at V and 1 base at J, with 11 bases in the middle. Germline V gene data show CDR1 as MDHEN and CDR2 as SYDVKM. The CDR3 extends over 14 amino acids. CDR3 protein: CASSWGHRSYEQYV. The CDR3 DNA follows: TGTGCCAGCAGTTGGGGACACAGGTCCTACGAGCAGTACGTC.

J is TRBJ1-1 and V is TRBV4-1; TRBD1 aligns across 7 bases. The V gene's germline CDR1 is MGHRA and CDR2 YSYEKL. After removal of 2 bases from V and 2 bases from J, the junction contained 8 bases not matched to a gene. The CDR3 is 16 residues long. This chain's CDR3 is CASSQRGQRSNTEAFF. CDR3 in DNA: TGCGCCAGCAGCCAAAGGGGACAGAGAAGTAACACTGAAGCTTTCTTT.

This clonotype showed up just once. The chain recombines TRBV6-1 with TRBJ2-3; 8 bases map to TRBD2. CDR1 MNHNS and CDR2 SASEGT come from the germline V gene. V gave up 4 bases and J gave up 2 bases; unmatched junction bases: 5. The CDR3 extends over 15 amino acids. The CDR3 sequence is CASSVVAGNTDTQYF. The CDR3, as DNA: TGTGCCAGCAGTGTGGTAGCGGGGAACACAGATACGCAGTATTTT.

V and J are TRBV20-1 and TRBJ2-5; D not certain. There are 12 residues in the CDR3. Germline V lookup: CDR1 DFQATT, CDR2 SNEGSKA (reference sequence). The V and J ends lost 3 bases and 4 bases respectively, with 9 bases between them. The CDR3 sequence is CSARQTLETQYF. DNA of the CDR3: TGCAGTGCTAGGCAAACGCTAGAGACCCAGTACTTC.

The V call is TRBV28, the J call TRBJ2-6; D remains ambiguous. The V gene lost 6 bases and the J gene lost 0 bases, with 3 bases spanning the gap. From germline, CDR1 is MDHEN and CDR2 SYDVKM. This CDR3 has 13 residues. The CDR3 region is CASRLSGANVLTF. CDR3 in DNA: TGTGCCAGCAGGCTCTCTGGGGCCAACGTCCTGACTTTC.

The chain links TRBV20-1 to TRBJ2-1; 7 bases fit TRBD2. Germline V gene sequence: CDR1 DFQATT, CDR2 SNEGSKA (reference sequence). Losses at the gene ends were 4 bases for V and 9 bases for J; bases not matched to a gene: 9. CDR3 size: 13 residues. The CDR3 sequence: CSAIGPREGEQFF. The CDR3 DNA sequence: TGCAGTGCTATCGGGCCTAGGGAGGGTGAGCAGTTCTTC.

This rearrangement joins TRBV3-1 to TRBJ1-1; a weak D match, TRBD1 (5 bases). Germline assignment: CDR1 LGHDT and CDR2 YNNKEL (reference sequence). V was shortened by 0 bases and J by 0 bases, with 14 bases between the two germline ends. CDR3 size: 17 residues. As DNA, the CDR3 is TGTGCCAGCAGCCAAGAAGTCCAGGGAGGGGTGAACACTGAAGCTTTCTTT. Its translation is CASSQEVQGGVNTEAFF.

The chain recombines TRBV5-4 with TRBJ2-1; D may correspond to TRBD1 or TRBD2 (5 bases each). V was clipped by 0 bases and J by 1 base, with 11 bases between them. The CDR3 spans 16 residues. In germline, CDR1 is SGHNT, CDR2 YYREEE (reference sequence). This chain's CDR3 is CASSLGRGVSYNEQFF. Here the CDR3 DNA reads TGTGCCAGCAGCTTGGGGCGAGGGGTGTCCTACAATGAGCAGTTCTTC.

Here the CDR3 reads CASSVGGGTADTQYF. The CDR3 DNA is TGTGCCAGCAGCGTCGGCGGGGGAACCGCAGATACGCAGTATTTT. This sequence joins TRBV9 and TRBJ2-3, with 7 bases lining up with TRBD2. This CDR3 spans 15 amino acids. Per the germline V gene, CDR1 is SGDLS and CDR2 is YYNGEE. Trimming removed 2 bases from V and 4 bases from J; junction bases left unmatched: 7. The variable domain in full, with the rest retrieved from reference TRBV9 and TRBJ2-3, is DSGVTQTPKHLITATGQRVTLRCSPRSGDLSVYWYQQSLDQGLQFLIQYYNGEERAKGNILERFSAQQFPDLHSELNLSSLELGDSALYFCASSVGGGTADTQYFGPGTRLTVL.

The chain employs TRBV4-2 and TRBJ2-1, with TRBD2 identical over 15 bases. Germline V gene lookup returns CDR1 LGHNA and CDR2 YNFKEQ. This CDR3 spans 16 amino acids. The V segment lost 6 bases and the J segment 8 bases; nucleotides outside the gene matches: 8. The CDR3 loop is CASRPGTSGRRDEQFF. The CDR3, as DNA: TGTGCCAGCAGACCCGGGACTAGCGGGAGGAGGGATGAGCAGTTCTTC.

In its sample, this clonotype was seen a few times. The genes are TRBV18 and TRBJ1-5; no clear D gene. In germline, CDR1 is KGHSH, CDR2 LQKENI. There are 14 residues in the CDR3. Trimming stripped 1 base from V and 0 bases from J, with 4 bases between. DNA of the CDR3: TGTGCCAGCTCACCACAGATTAGCAATCAGCCCCAGCATTTT. Protein: CASSPQISNQPQHF.

V and J are TRBV7-3 and TRBJ2-3; perhaps D is TRBD1 or TRBD2 (5 bases each). CDR1 is SGHTA and CDR2 is FQGTGA in the germline V gene. Trimming left V 6 bases short and J 2 bases short, with 12 bases between. There are 14 residues in the CDR3. CDR3 nucleotides: TGTGCCAGCAGGTTGGGACCCAACACAGATACGCAGTATTTT. It codes for CASRLGPNTDTQYF.

The J gene is TRBJ2-7, the V gene TRBV29-1; 8 nucleotides align to TRBD2. V dropped 2 bases and J dropped 2; count of bases not matched to a gene: 5. Germline CDR1 reads SQVTM; CDR2 reads ANQGSEA. This CDR3 comprises 14 residues. The CDR3 nucleotides read TGCAGCGTTGAAATCGGGAGGGGCGCCTACGAGCAGTACTTC. Protein: CSVEIGRGAYEQYF.

The chain recombines TRBV5-4 with TRBJ2-5, with TRBD1 matching 7 bases. Germline CDR1 is SGHNT and CDR2 is YYREEE (reference sequence). V shed 3 bases and J 5 bases; nucleotides not matched to a gene: 10. The CDR3 is 15 amino acids. The CDR3 DNA reads as TGTGCCAGCAGCTCAACATACAGGGGACGGGAGACCCAGTACTTC. Translating gives CASSSTYRGRETQYF.

The chain combines TRBV19 with TRBJ2-5; weak D call: TRBD2 (7 bases). The CDR3 contains 13 residues. Trimming removed 5 bases from V and 4 bases from J, with 11 bases in between. Germline V gene sequence: CDR1 LNHDA, CDR2 SQIVND (reference sequence). The CDR3, as DNA: TGTGCCAGTAGTGGGGGCGGGAGAGAGACCCAGTACTTC. Amino acids: CASSGGGRETQYF.

The CDR3 spells CASSPGTLYEQYF. The CDR3 coding sequence is TGTGCCAGCAGCCCCGGGACACTTTACGAGCAGTACTTC. The rearrangement uses TRBV7-9 and TRBJ2-7; a weak D match, TRBD1 (6 bases). There are 13 residues in the CDR3. The V and J ends lost 5 bases and 4 bases respectively, with 12 bases between them. In germline, CDR1 is SEHNR, CDR2 FQNEAQ (reference sequence).